The source of this T cell receptor beta chain is a study of CXCR3-negative and CXCR3-positive naive CD8 T cells. The study made its TRB cDNA libraries by 5' RACE, adding UMI labels. TCRdb reanalyzed the 5' RACE reads and collapses them to one entry per CDR3 protein, without DNA. This table holds 45,000 to 60,000 distinct CDR3 sequences. The CDR3 sequence is 16 residues long. Germline values: CDR1 SEHNR, CDR2 FQNEAQ (reference sequence). The receptor's source is a human donor in good health. Some clones in this sample may be carry-over from other donors' samples. The chain employs TRBV7-9 and TRBJ2-1. The specimen sequenced was naive CXCR3- CD8+ T cells from blood. Regarding subset: CD45RO-CCR7+CD27+CD95- naive CD8+ T cells lacking CXCR3 (TNR3-). This chain's CDR3 is CASIQPSGESYNEQFF.